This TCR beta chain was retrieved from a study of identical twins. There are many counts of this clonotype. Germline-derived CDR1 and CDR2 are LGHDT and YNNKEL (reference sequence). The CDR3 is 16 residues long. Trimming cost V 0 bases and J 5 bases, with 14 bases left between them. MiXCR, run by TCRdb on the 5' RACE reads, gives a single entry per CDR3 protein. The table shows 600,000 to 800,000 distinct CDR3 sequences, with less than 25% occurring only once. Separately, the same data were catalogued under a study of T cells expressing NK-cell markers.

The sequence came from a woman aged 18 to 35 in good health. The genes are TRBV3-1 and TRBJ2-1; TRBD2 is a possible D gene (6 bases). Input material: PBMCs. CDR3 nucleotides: TGTGCCAGCAGCCAAGATACTCCTAGCGTAGACAATGAGCAGTTCTTC. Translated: CASSQDTPSVDNEQFF.